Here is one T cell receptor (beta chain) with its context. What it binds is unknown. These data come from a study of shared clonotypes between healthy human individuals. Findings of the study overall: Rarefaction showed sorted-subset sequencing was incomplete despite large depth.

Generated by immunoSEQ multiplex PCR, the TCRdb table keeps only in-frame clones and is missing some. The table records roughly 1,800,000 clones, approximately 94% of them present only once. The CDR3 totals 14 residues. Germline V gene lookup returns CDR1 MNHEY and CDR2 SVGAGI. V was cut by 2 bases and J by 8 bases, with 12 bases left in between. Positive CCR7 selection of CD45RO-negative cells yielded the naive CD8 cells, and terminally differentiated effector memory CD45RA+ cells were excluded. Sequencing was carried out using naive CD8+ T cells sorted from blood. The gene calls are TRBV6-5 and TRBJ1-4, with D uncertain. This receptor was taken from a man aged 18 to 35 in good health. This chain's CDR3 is CASSYAGSDEKLFF. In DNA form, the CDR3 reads TGTGCCAGCAGTTACGCTGGTTCTGACGAAAAACTGTTTTTT.